This T cell receptor (beta chain) emerged from a study of blood T cell repertoires in COVID-19. In the study overall: Samples of COVID-19 (acute and convalescent) were obtained from the United States, Italy and Spain. The cDNA or gDNA used as material had been derived from T cells, B-cell-depleted T cells, or PBMCs.

As handled by the study authors: For nucleated cells, counts were estimated from reference gene primer amplification. The data were produced by immunoSEQ multiplex PCR, yet TCRdb's version contains in-frame clones alone and is incomplete. Clone size and the V and J calls come from that table; the DNA yielded D and trimming. The sample has a few hundred thousand clones, roughly 86% seen once; the top ten hold roughly 9.8%. This CDR3 has 14 residues. The germline gives CDR1 SGDLS, CDR2 YYNGEE. The V and J ends lost 7 bases and 5 bases respectively, with 18 bases between them. The receptor comes from a man between 35 and 55 years old who had recovered from COVID-19. The chain carries TRBV9 and TRBJ2-5, with D possibly TRBD2 on 5 matching bases. The source material was peripheral blood. The CDR3 here is CASSRAQTGETQYF. The CDR3 DNA reads as TGTGCCAGCTCTAGGGCCCAAACGGGGGAGACCCAGTACTTC.